What follows describes a single TCR beta chain. Its antigen remains unidentified. This sample was included in a study of cytomegalovirus exposure and HLA in healthy donors. Looking at the study overall: Unique TCR beta sequences numbering some 120 million came from roughly 180 million T cells in an earlier analysis.

The study ran its PCR with 60 Vbeta and 13 Jbeta primers. Some clones are missing from TCRdb's copy, which holds only in-frame ones; the method was immunoSEQ multiplex PCR. The table has about 190,000 clones, around 75% seen once. Study-level results: HLA allele associations emerged for some 16,000 TCR beta sequences in a later analysis, at 0.05 false discovery rate. A later analysis showed TCR association rates differing by HLA locus, peaking at DRB1 and lowest at HLA-C.

The CDR3 runs 15 residues. Germline V gene lookup returns CDR1 SGHRS and CDR2 YFSETQ. Deletions cut 0 bases from V and 1 base from J, with 9 bases between. V is TRBV5-1 and J is TRBJ2-3; D perhaps matches TRBD1 (5 bases). Sequenced: PBMCs. The TCR was taken from a woman in her 30s in good health and CMV-seropositive. Here the CDR3 DNA reads TGCGCCAGCAGCTTGGGGGGCAGGGGCACAGATACGCAGTATTTT. It specifies CASSLGGRGTDTQYF.